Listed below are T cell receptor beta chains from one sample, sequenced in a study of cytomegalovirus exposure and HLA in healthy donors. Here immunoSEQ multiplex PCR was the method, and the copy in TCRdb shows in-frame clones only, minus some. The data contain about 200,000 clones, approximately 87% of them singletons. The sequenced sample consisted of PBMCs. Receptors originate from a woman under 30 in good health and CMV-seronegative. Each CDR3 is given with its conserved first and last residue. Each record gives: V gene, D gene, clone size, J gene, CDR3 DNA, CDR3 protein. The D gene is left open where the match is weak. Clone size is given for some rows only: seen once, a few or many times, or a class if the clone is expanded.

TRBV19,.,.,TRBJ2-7,TGTGCCAGTAGTATTACGGTCGCCCCGCTCTACGAGCAGTACTTC,CASSITVAPLYEQYF
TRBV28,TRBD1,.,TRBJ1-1,TGTGCCAGCCTCCAGGGGGGGCACACTGAAGCTTTCTTT,CASLQGGHTEAFF
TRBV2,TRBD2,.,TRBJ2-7,TGTGCCAGCAGTGGGGGATTGACTAGCTCTTACGAGCAGTACTTC,CASSGGLTSSYEQYF
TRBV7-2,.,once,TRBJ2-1,TGTGCCAGCAGCTCGTCGGGACGCATCCACAATGAGCAGTTCTTC,CASSSSGRIHNEQFF
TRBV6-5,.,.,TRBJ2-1,TGTGCCAGCTCCCGGTCAAGGAGCTCCTACAATGAGCAGTTCTTC,CASSRSRSSYNEQFF
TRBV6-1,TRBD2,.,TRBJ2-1,TGTGCCAGCAGTGACGGCGGCGGGAGGGCCAATGAGCAGTTCTTC,CASSDGGGRANEQFF
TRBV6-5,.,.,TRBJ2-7,TGTGCCAGCAGCGAGGGGGGGTACCGGGGGCAGTACTTC,CASSEGGYRGQYF
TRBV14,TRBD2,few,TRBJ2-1,TGTGCCAGCAGCCAAACTAGCGGGAGGGCCTTGTACAGCTACAATGAGCAGTTCTTC,CASSQTSGRALYSYNEQFF
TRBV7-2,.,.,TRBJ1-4,TGTGCCAGCAGCTTAGCTAGGAACGTTGAAAAACTGTTTTTT,CASSLARNVEKLFF
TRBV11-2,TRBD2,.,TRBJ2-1,TGTGCCAGCAGCTGGCGGGGGGGAGTCTCTTACAATGAGCAGTTCTTC,CASSWRGGVSYNEQFF
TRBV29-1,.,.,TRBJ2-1,TGCAGCGCCCTCCGGGACGCCGACAATGAGCAGTTCTTC,CSALRDADNEQFF
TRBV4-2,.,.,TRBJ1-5,TGTGCCAGCAGCCAAGATGAGAAACTGCCCCAGCATTTT,CASSQDEKLPQHF
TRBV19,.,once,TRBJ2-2,TGTGCCAGTAGTATGACGCGGACAGCGAACACCGGGGAGCTGTTTTTT,CASSMTRTANTGELFF
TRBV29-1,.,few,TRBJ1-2,TGCAGCGTTCCGGCGCCGACGGACTTCTATGGCTACACCTTC,CSVPAPTDFYGYTF
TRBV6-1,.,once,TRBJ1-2,TGTGCCAGCCGCCGGGACCGAGATAACTATGGCTACACCTTC,CASRRDRDNYGYTF
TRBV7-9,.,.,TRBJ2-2,TGTGCCAGCAGCTTAAGGACCGATGGCGGGGAGCTGTTTTTT,CASSLRTDGGELFF
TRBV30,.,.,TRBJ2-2,TGTGCCTGGAGACCACCCCGGGACACCTCGGTCACCGGGGAGCTGTTTTTT,CAWRPPRDTSVTGELFF
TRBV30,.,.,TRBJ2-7,TGTGCCTGGAGTTGGCAGGGAAGCGAGCAGTACTTC,CAWSWQGSEQYF
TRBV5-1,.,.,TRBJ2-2,TGCGCCAGCAGCTTGGAAGGGGCACCCGGGGAGCTGTTTTTT,CASSLEGAPGELFF
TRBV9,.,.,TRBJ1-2,TGTGCCAGCAGCTCGTTAGGCCTAGCTAACTATGGCTACACCTTC,CASSSLGLANYGYTF
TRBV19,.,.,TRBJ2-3,TGTGCCAGTAGTGACCTCCGTGTCAGAGATACGCAGTATTTT,CASSDLRVRDTQYF
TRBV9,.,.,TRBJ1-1,TGTGCCAGCAGCCCCCCCCGTAACACTGAAGCTTTCTTT,CASSPPRNTEAFF
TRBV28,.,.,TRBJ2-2,TGTGCCAGCAGCCTCCCCGGCCCTAGTGAGGGGGAGCTGTTTTTT,CASSLPGPSEGELFF
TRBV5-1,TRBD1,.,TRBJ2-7,TGCGCCAGCAGCTCCGACAGGGGCCTAAACGAGCAGTACTTC,CASSSDRGLNEQYF
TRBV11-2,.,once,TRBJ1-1,TGTGCCAGCAGCTTATCAAGGGAATCTGAAGCTTTCTTT,CASSLSRESEAFF
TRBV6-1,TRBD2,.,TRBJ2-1,TGTGCCAGCAGTGACGGACTAGCGGGGCCCTACAATGAGCAGTTCTTC,CASSDGLAGPYNEQFF
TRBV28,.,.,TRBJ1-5,TGTGCCAGCAGTTTATGGACGACGGTGGCGGCGCCCCAGCATTTT,CASSLWTTVAAPQHF
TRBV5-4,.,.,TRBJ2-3,TGTGCCAGCAGCTTGGAATCTGGCACAGATACGCAGTATTTT,CASSLESGTDTQYF
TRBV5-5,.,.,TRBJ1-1,TGTGCCAGCAGCTTTGACAGCAACACTGAAGCTTTCTTT,CASSFDSNTEAFF